This TCR beta chain originates from a study of T cell repertoires in cytomegalovirus infection. TCRdb reprocessed the reads with MiXCR, giving one entry per CDR3 protein. The table shows around 750,000 distinct CDR3 sequences, with approximately 32% occurring only once. This clonotype was seen more than once but under ten times. Its specificity is unknown. The CDR3 contains 15 residues. Germline V gene data show CDR1 as SGHTA and CDR2 as FQGNSA. V shed 4 bases and J shed 4 bases, with 14 bases lying between them. This sequence was found in a human donor in good health (CMV status not recorded). Some clones in this sample may be carry-over from other donors' samples. This chain links TRBV7-2 with TRBJ2-1, with D perhaps TRBD1 or TRBD2 (5 bases each). Specimen: cultured CD8+ T cells from PBMCs, collected from culture after CMV antigen stimulation. The CDR3 here is CASSSYWGIYNEQFF. CDR3 bases: TGTGCCAGCAGCTCTTATTGGGGGATTTACAATGAGCAGTTCTTC.